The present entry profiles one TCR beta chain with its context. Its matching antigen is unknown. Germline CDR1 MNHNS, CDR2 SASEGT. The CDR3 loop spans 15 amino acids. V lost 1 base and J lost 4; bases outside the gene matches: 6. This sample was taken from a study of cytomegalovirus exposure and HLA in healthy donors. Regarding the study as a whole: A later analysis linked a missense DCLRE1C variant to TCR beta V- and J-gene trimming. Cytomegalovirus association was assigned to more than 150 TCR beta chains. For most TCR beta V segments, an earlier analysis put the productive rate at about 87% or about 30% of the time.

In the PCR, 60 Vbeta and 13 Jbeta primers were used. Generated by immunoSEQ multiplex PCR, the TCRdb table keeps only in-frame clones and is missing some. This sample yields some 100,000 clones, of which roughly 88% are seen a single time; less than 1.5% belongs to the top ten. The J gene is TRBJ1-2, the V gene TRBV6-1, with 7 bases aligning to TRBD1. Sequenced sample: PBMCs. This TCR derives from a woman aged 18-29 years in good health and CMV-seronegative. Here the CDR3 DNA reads TGTGCCAGCAGTGAAGAAGGGCAGGGGGGCTATGGCTACACCTTC. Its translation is CASSEEGQGGYGYTF.